The source of this T cell receptor beta chain is a study of T-cell memory formation after mild COVID-19. Constant-segment primers and 5'RACE yielded cDNA libraries for TCR alpha and TCR beta, each carrying sample barcodes and UMIs. TCRdb passed the 5' RACE reads through MiXCR, listing each CDR3 protein once. Of under 600,000 distinct CDR3 sequences listed, roughly 20% are singletons. This clonotype was seen a few times. Its antigen is still unknown. Germline CDR1 SNHLY, CDR2 FYNNEI. V gave up 8 bases and J gave up 0 bases, with 11 bases separating them. This CDR3 spans 14 amino acids. Broader study findings: Mainly in CM and EM were contracting CD4+ clones; CD8+ were in EMRA. From day 15 to 85, contracting clones were balanced between CD4 and CD8, whereas later expanders leaned toward CD4+. Nothing confirmed that second-wave clones peaking on day 37 were specific for SARS-CoV-2.

The material sequenced was PBMCs or a T cell subset sorted from them (not recorded which). This clonotype originated in an adult woman who had mild COVID-19 (a few samples of this study predate the infection). Cell type and time point are not known. The rearrangement uses TRBV2 and TRBJ2-4; D is possibly TRBD1 (5 bases). CDR3 nucleotide sequence: TGTGCCAGCGACATCCAGGGAGCCAAAAACATTCAGTACTTC. This sequence encodes CASDIQGAKNIQYF.